The sequence of this T cell receptor (beta chain) was determined in a study of blood T cell repertoires in COVID-19. About the study: COVID-19 samples from acute and convalescent phases originated in the United States, Italy and Spain.

As processed by the authors: Reference gene primer amplification yielded estimated nucleated cell counts. The repertoire was sequenced with immunoSEQ multiplex PCR; TCRdb's copy has only in-frame clones and lacks some. The V and J calls and clone size were taken over from that table, and D and trimming were inferred from the DNA. The sample lists around 300,000 clones; about 88% were seen once. The Seattle site enrolled patients during active infection and followed them longitudinally. This CDR3 is 15 amino acids long. With 5 bases clipped from V and 2 bases from J, the junction kept 5 bases outside the gene matches. Per germline, CDR1 MNHEY and CDR2 SVGEGT.

The J gene is TRBJ2-3, the V gene TRBV6-2 or TRBV6-3; 9 bases agree with TRBD2. This sequence originates from a woman in her 70s with COVID-19, enrolled during active disease. The sequenced sample was peripheral blood. The CDR3 bases are TGTGCCAGCAGTCGAGCGGGGGGTTTCACAGATACGCAGTATTTT. This sequence encodes CASSRAGGFTDTQYF.